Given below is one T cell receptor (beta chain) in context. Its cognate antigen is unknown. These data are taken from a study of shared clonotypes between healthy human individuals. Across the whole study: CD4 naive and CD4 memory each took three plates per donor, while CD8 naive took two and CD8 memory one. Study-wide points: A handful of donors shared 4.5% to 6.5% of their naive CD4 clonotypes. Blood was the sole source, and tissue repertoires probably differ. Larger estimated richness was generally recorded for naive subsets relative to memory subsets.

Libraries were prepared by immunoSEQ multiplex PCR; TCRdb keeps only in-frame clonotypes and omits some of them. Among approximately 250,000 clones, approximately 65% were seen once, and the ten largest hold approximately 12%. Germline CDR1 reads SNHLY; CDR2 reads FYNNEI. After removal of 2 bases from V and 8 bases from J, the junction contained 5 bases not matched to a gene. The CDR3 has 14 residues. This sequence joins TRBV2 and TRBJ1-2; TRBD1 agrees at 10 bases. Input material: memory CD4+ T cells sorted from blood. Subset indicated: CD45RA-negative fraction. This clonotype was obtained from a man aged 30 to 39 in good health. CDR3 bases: TGTGCCAGCAGTGAATTGGGACAGGGGATGGGCTACACCTTC. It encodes CASSELGQGMGYTF.